Detailed here is one T cell receptor (beta chain). The antigen remains undetermined. Some clones are missing from TCRdb's copy, which holds only in-frame ones; the method was immunoSEQ multiplex PCR. The top ten hold roughly 8.6% of the sample, which has about 82,000 clones, around 93% seen once. These data originate in a study of OX40 agonist ivuxolimab in advanced cancers. As for the study in general: Partial responses were achieved by three patients, one with hepatocellular carcinoma and two with cutaneous melanoma.

General study results and limits: On average, CD8+ T cells had more expanded clones than CD4+. Dose levels from 0.1 to 3.0 mg/kg saw CD4+ and CD8+ blood T cells expand clonally by week 6.

CDR3 length equals 16 residues. V was clipped by 1 base and J by 5 bases, with 15 bases between them. The V gene's germline CDR1 is MNHEY and CDR2 SMNVEV (reference sequence). The clonotype originates from an adult with an advanced solid tumor such as melanoma, head and neck, liver or kidney cancer. The specimen comprised CD4+ or CD8+ T cells sorted from blood, sampled in a trial of the OX40 agonist ivuxolimab. The chain uses TRBV27 and TRBJ2-1; TRBD1 or TRBD2 may be the D gene (6 bases each). The CDR3 DNA reads TGTGCCAGCAGTTTATTGGAGGGGGGCGTAAACAATGAGCAGTTCTTC. Its translation: CASSLLEGGVNNEQFF.